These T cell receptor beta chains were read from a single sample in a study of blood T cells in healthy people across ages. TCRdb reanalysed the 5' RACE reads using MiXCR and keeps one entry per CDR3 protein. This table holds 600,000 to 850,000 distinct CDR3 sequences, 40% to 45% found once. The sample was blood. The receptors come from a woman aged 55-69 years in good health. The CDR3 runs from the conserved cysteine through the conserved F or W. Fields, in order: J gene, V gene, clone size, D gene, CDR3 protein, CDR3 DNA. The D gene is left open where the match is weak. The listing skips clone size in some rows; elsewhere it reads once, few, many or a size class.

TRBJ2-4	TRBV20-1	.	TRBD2	CSASVPLAGLTKNIQYF	TGCAGTGCTAGCGTACCACTAGCGGGACTAACCAAAAACATTCAGTACTTC
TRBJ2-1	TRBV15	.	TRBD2	CATSRGGTSGSDEQFF	TGTGCCACCAGCAGAGGTGGGACTAGCGGGAGCGATGAGCAGTTCTTC
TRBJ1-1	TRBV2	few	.	CASNEQPKLEAFF	TGTGCCAGCAATGAACAGCCCAAGCTTGAAGCTTTCTTT
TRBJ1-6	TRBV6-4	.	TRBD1	CASSGTGGGSPLHF	TGTGCCAGCAGTGGGACAGGGGGCGGCTCACCCCTCCACTTT
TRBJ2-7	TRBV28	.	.	CASSSPQATFAYF	TGTGCCAGCAGTTCCCCCCAGGCCACCTTTGCGTACTTC
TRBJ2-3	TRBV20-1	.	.	CSARRGLSSTDTQYF	TGCAGTGCCCGGAGGGGGCTTAGTTCCACAGATACGCAGTATTTT
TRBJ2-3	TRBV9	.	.	CASSVADLVTQYF	TGTGCCAGCAGCGTGGCCGACTTGGTTACGCAGTATTTT
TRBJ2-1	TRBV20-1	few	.	CSATRSLSSYNEQFF	TGCAGTGCTACCCGGTCCCTAAGCTCCTACAATGAGCAGTTCTTC
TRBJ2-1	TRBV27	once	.	CASSLLGGQSSYNEQFF	TGTGCCAGCAGTTTATTGGGGGGCCAGAGCTCCTACAATGAGCAGTTCTTC
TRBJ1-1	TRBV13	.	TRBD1	CASSLGDRGYTEAFF	TGTGCCAGCAGCCTAGGGGACAGAGGCTACACTGAAGCTTTCTTT
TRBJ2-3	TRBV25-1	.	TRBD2	CASRGRIAGEDTQYF	TGTGCCAGCAGGGGCAGAATAGCGGGAGAAGATACGCAGTATTTT
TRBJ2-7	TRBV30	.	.	CAWGESSYEQYF	TGTGCCTGGGGGGAGTCCTCCTACGAGCAGTACTTC
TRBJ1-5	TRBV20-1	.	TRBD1	CSARPGQGNQPQHF	TGCAGTGCTAGACCGGGACAGGGCAATCAGCCCCAGCATTTT
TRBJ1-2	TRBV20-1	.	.	CSASDPSYGYTF	TGCAGTGCTTCCGATCCTAGCTATGGCTACACCTTC
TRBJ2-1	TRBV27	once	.	CASSFLAAYNEQFF	TGTGCCAGCAGTTTCTTGGCGGCCTACAATGAGCAGTTCTTC
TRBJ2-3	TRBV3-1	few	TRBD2	CASTSSTSGYTDTQYF	TGTGCCAGCACTTCCAGTACTAGCGGGTACACAGATACGCAGTATTTT
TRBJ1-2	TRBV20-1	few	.	CSAPGGGTDYGYTF	TGCAGTGCCCCAGGTGGGGGGACGGACTATGGCTACACCTTC
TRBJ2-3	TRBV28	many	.	CASRRTSTDTQYF	TGTGCCAGCAGGCGGACTAGCACAGATACGCAGTATTTT
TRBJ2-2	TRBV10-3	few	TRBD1	CAIGPGQDSNTGELFF	TGTGCCATCGGACCGGGACAGGATTCGAACACCGGGGAGCTGTTTTTT
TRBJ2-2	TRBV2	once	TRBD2	CASSEDGRLIGELFF	TGTGCCAGCAGTGAAGACGGGAGGCTTATCGGGGAGCTGTTTTTT
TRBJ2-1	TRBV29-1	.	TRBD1	CSVHGTGGVEQFF	TGCAGCGTCCACGGGACAGGGGGGGTTGAGCAGTTCTTC
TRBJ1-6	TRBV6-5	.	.	CASSYGLAYNSPLHF	TGTGCCAGCAGTTACGGTCTAGCCTATAATTCACCCCTCCACTTT
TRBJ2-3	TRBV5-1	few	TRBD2	CASSRASGSPDTQYF	TGCGCCAGCAGTCGGGCTAGCGGGAGCCCAGATACGCAGTATTTT